Given below is one T cell receptor beta chain in context. These data belong to a study of control samples from healthy donors and cancer patients. Here immunoSEQ multiplex PCR was the method, and the copy in TCRdb shows in-frame clones only, minus some. The table has 170,000 or so clones, 85% to 95% seen once. CDR1 and CDR2 (germline): SGHRS, YFSETQ. This CDR3 has 12 amino acids. Losses at the gene ends were 3 bases for V and 8 bases for J; bases not matched to a gene: 2. Sequencing input: blood. This sequence was found in a woman aged 18-29 years in good health. The gene calls are TRBV5-1 and TRBJ2-1, with 7 bases matching TRBD1. DNA of the CDR3: TGCGCCAGCAGCTCAACAGGGGATGAGCAGTTCTTC. Residues: CASSSTGDEQFF.